What follows describes a single TCR beta chain. The source of the sample is a study of blood T cell repertoires in COVID-19. CDR3 length: 18 residues. V lost 0 bases to trimming and J lost 3 bases; unmatched junction nucleotides: 11. Germline values: CDR1 SNHLY, CDR2 FYNNEI. Generated by immunoSEQ multiplex PCR, the TCRdb table keeps only in-frame clones and is missing some. Of 130,000 or so clones listed, about 82% are singletons. J is TRBJ2-3 and V is TRBV2, with 8 bases fitting TRBD2. Sequencing was done on a sample of peripheral blood. The source is a man in his 60s with active or convalescent COVID-19. CDR3 sequence reads: CASSEALRWREETDTQYF. CDR3 DNA sequence: TGTGCCAGCAGTGAAGCGCTTCGATGGCGGGAGGAAACAGATACGCAGTATTTT. The variable domain in full, completed from reference TRBV2 and TRBJ2-3, reads EPEVTQTPSHQVTQMGQEVILRCVPISNHLYFYWYRQILGQKVEFLVSFYNNEISEKSEIFDDQFSVERPDGSNFTLKIRSTKLEDSAMYFCASSEALRWREETDTQYFGPGTRLTVL.